A single sample gave rise to the 21 T cell receptor beta chains below, sequenced in a study of T cell responses to AZD1222 COVID-19 vaccine. The method was immunoSEQ multiplex PCR; TCRdb's version includes in-frame clones alone and lacks a portion of them. The sample has around 100,000 clones; 86% are singletons. Sequenced material: peripheral blood, taken on day 0 of AZD1222 vaccination. The origin of the receptors is an adult in good health.

This chain connects TRBV6-6 to TRBJ2-5; no reliable D call. There are 14 residues in the CDR3. Germline values: CDR1 MNHNY, CDR2 SVGAGI (reference sequence). Between the trimmed V and J ends, which lost 2 bases and 1 base, there was a span of 8 bases. CDR3 region: CASSYGVPQETQYF. DNA for the CDR3: TGTGCCAGCAGTTACGGTGTACCCCAAGAGACCCAGTACTTC.

The chain is built from TRBV10-1 and TRBJ2-5, with D unresolved. This CDR3 is built from 14 residues. Germline V CDR1 and CDR2: WNHNN, SYGVQD (reference sequence). The V end was cut by 2 bases, the J end by 4 bases, with 11 bases between. CDR3 protein: CASSERQGRETQYF. CDR3 in DNA: TGCGCCAGCAGTGAGAGACAAGGAAGAGAGACCCAGTACTTC.

V usage is TRBV3-1 (or the pseudogene TRBV3-2) and J usage is TRBJ1-1, with TRBD1 matching over 8 bases. CDR1 LGHDT and CDR2 YNNKEL come from the germline V gene (reference sequence). The trim removed 5 bases at V and 4 bases at J, leaving 6 bases unmatched. The CDR3 runs to 14 residues. The CDR3 DNA reads TGTGCCAGCAGCGCGCCCGACAGGGGCACTGAAGCTTTCTTT. Translation: CASSAPDRGTEAFF.

This clone was detected only once. The chain uses TRBV30 and TRBJ2-2; tentative D call: TRBD2 (6 bases). This CDR3 is built from 16 residues. Trimming removed 0 bases at V and 2 bases at J, with 13 bases between. CDR1 is GTSNPN and CDR2 is SVGIG in the germline V gene (reference sequence). The CDR3: CAWSVWAGINTGELFF. The CDR3 DNA reads TGTGCCTGGAGTGTATGGGCGGGGATAAACACCGGGGAGCTGTTTTTT.

The chain carries TRBV5-4 and TRBJ1-4; a weak D match, TRBD1 (5 bases). V lost 4 bases and J 8 bases, leaving 21 bases between the germline ends. CDR3 size: 16 residues. Germline V gives CDR1 SGHNT, CDR2 YYREEE (reference sequence). This CDR3 is CASSRGGGSQEEKLFF. The CDR3 DNA is TGTGCCAGCAGCCGTGGGGGTGGGAGTCAGGAAGAAAAACTGTTTTTT. Filled out from reference TRBV5-4 and TRBJ1-4, the complete variable domain reads ETGVTQSPTHLIKTRGQQVTLRCSSQSGHNTVSWYQQALGQGPQFIFQYYREEENGRGNFPPRFSGLQFPNYSSELNVNALELDDSALYLCASSRGGGSQEEKLFFGSGTQLSVL.

The chain couples TRBV10-3 to TRBJ2-7; D remains unclear. The CDR3 runs to 15 residues. The V end lost 6 bases, the J end lost 0 bases, and 15 bases lay between the germline ends. In germline, CDR1 is ENHRY, CDR2 SYGVKD. The CDR3 DNA is TGTGCCATCAGCGGAATAGAGTTAAGCTCCTACGAGCAGTACTTC. Its translation is CAISGIELSSYEQYF.

V usage is TRBV19 and J usage is TRBJ2-1; D not resolved. Germline CDR1 LNHDA, CDR2 SQIVND (reference sequence). V was clipped by 5 bases and J by 4 bases, with 9 bases between them. The CDR3 is 13 residues long. The CDR3 sequence is CASSPRSYNEQFF. The CDR3 coding sequence is TGTGCCAGTAGTCCTAGGAGTTACAATGAGCAGTTCTTC.

This sequence joins TRBV19 and TRBJ1-3; TRBD1 is a possible D gene (5 bases). V was cut by 7 bases and J by 2 bases, with 15 bases left in between. Germline V lookup: CDR1 LNHDA, CDR2 SQIVND (reference sequence). The CDR3 has 15 amino acids. This CDR3 is CASTSGWGAGNTIYF. CDR3 DNA sequence: TGTGCCAGTACCTCGGGATGGGGGGCTGGAAACACCATATATTTT. The variable domain in full, completed from reference TRBV19 and TRBJ1-3, reads DGGITQSPKYLFRKEGQNVTLSCEQNLNHDAMYWYRQDPGQGLRLIYYSQIVNDFQKGDIAEGYSVSREKKESFPLTVTSAQKNPTAFYLCASTSGWGAGNTIYFGEGSWLTVV.

The V gene is TRBV27, the J gene TRBJ1-3; maybe TRBD1 (6 bases). Trimming left V 7 bases short and J 4 bases short, with 20 bases between. The CDR3 covers 16 residues. Germline CDR1 MNHEY, CDR2 SMNVEV (reference sequence). In DNA, the CDR3 is TGTGCCAGCACTCTGCGTGGGGGGGCGCCGGGAAACACCATATATTTT. This codes for CASTLRGGAPGNTIYF.

This clone has more than one count but fewer than ten. The chain joins TRBV5-1 to TRBJ2-7, with D hard to call. The CDR3 has 13 amino acids. Per the germline V gene, CDR1 is SGHRS and CDR2 is YFSETQ. Trimming shortened V by 4 bases and J by 6 bases, and 14 bases separated the two germline ends. The CDR3, as DNA: TGCGCCAGCAGCCCGGGTCGGCTGGGCGAGCAGTACTTC. This translates into CASSPGRLGEQYF.

V usage is TRBV18 and J usage is TRBJ1-1; D may be TRBD1 (6 bases). The CDR3 is 14 amino acids. Trimming left V 3 bases short and J 1 base short, with 9 bases between. From germline, CDR1 is KGHSH and CDR2 LQKENI. The DNA for the CDR3 is TGTGCCAGCTCACCTAGGGGGGAGAACACTGAAGCTTTCTTT. It codes for CASSPRGENTEAFF.

The V call is TRBV11-3, the J call TRBJ1-1; possibly TRBD1 for D (5 bases). The CDR3 contains 16 residues. Looked up from germline, CDR1 is SGHNT and CDR2 is YENEEA. V lost 5 bases, J lost 7 bases, and 23 bases lay in between. CDR3 amino acids: CASSGRRGLGDLEAFF. CDR3 nucleotides: TGTGCCAGCAGCGGGAGGCGGGGGTTAGGGGACCTTGAAGCTTTCTTT.

The rearrangement joins TRBV6-5 to TRBJ1-5; 7 bases line up with TRBD1. This CDR3 contains 15 residues. Germline values: CDR1 MNHEY, CDR2 SVGAGI. Germline trimming cut 2 bases from V and 3 bases from J; bases unmatched to any gene: 4. This chain's CDR3 is CASSYAGTVNQPQHF. In DNA form, the CDR3 reads TGTGCCAGCAGTTACGCCGGGACAGTCAATCAGCCCCAGCATTTT.

V usage is TRBV19 and J usage is TRBJ1-5; D call uncertain. CDR3 length: 14 amino acids. Per germline, CDR1 LNHDA and CDR2 SQIVND (reference sequence). Trimming removed 7 bases at V and 1 base at J, with 11 bases between. CDR3 loop: CASTLLGSNQPQHF. The CDR3 nucleotides read TGTGCCAGTACCCTCCTGGGGAGCAATCAGCCCCAGCATTTT.

This rearrangement joins TRBV11-2 to TRBJ2-7; D is tentatively TRBD1 or TRBD2 (6 bases each). Germline lookup yields CDR1 SGHAT and CDR2 FQNNGV. V shed 5 bases and J shed 2 bases, with 16 bases lying between them. CDR3 length: 15 residues. Here the CDR3 DNA reads TGTGCCAGCAGCGACCTATCCGGGGGCACCTACGAGCAGTACTTC. The encoded protein is CASSDLSGGTYEQYF.

V and J are TRBV30 and TRBJ1-6, with D possibly being TRBD1 (6 bases). V lost 5 bases and J lost 6, with 14 bases in between. In germline, CDR1 is GTSNPN, CDR2 SVGIG (reference sequence). The CDR3 runs 14 residues. DNA for the CDR3: TGTGCCTGGGGGAAAGGGGGAAGTAATTCACCCCTCCACTTT. Translating gives CAWGKGGSNSPLHF.

The chain recombines TRBV27 with TRBJ1-2; D possibly corresponds to TRBD1 (5 bases). Deletions cut 2 bases from V and 4 bases from J, with 8 bases between. Per the germline V gene, CDR1 is MNHEY and CDR2 is SMNVEV (reference sequence). CDR3 length: 13 residues. CDR3 in DNA: TGTGCCAGCAGTTTAAACGGGGGCTATGGCTACACCTTC. Its protein product is CASSLNGGYGYTF.

The chain combines TRBV6-6 with TRBJ2-1; unclear D gene. The germline gives CDR1 MNHNY, CDR2 SVGAGI (reference sequence). The CDR3 sequence is 17 residues long. Trimming cost V 5 bases and J 0 bases, with 17 bases left between them. The CDR3 DNA reads as TGTGCCAGCAGTCACCCCGCGACGGTGAGCTCCTACAATGAGCAGTTCTTC. Protein: CASSHPATVSSYNEQFF.

The chain has TRBV6-5 and TRBJ2-3; tentatively, D is TRBD2 (5 bases). CDR1 and CDR2 from the germline V gene are MNHEY and SVGAGI. Trimming removed 2 bases from V and 4 bases from J, with 10 bases in between. The CDR3 loop spans 14 amino acids. CDR3 loop: CASSYGSSADTQYF. CDR3 DNA sequence: TGTGCCAGCAGTTACGGTAGTAGCGCAGATACGCAGTATTTT.

This chain uses TRBV5-1 with TRBJ1-4, with unresolved D. V was shortened by 5 bases and J by 0 bases, with 11 bases between the two germline ends. Germline CDR1 reads SGHRS; CDR2 reads YFSETQ. CDR3 size: 15 residues. CDR3 loop: CASRRTETTNEKLFF. CDR3 nucleotide sequence: TGCGCCAGCAGGCGGACGGAGACAACTAATGAAAAACTGTTTTTT.

The chain combines TRBV28 with TRBJ2-7; 9 nucleotides match TRBD1. The germline V gene encodes CDR1 MDHEN and CDR2 SYDVKM. The CDR3 is 16 residues long. Germline trimming cut 3 bases from V and 2 bases from J; bases unmatched to any gene: 8. In DNA, the CDR3 is TGTGCCAGCAGTTTGTGGACAGGGGCCCAAGCCTACGAGCAGTACTTC. Translation gives CASSLWTGAQAYEQYF.